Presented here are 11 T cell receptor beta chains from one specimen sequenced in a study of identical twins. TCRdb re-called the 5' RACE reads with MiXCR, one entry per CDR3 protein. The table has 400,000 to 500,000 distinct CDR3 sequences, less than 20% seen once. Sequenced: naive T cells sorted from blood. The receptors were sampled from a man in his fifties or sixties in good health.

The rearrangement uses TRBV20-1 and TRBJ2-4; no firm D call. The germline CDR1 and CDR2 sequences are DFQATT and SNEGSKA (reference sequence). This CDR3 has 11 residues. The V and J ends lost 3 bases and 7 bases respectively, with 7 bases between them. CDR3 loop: CSASSGNIQYF. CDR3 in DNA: TGCAGTGCTAGTTCCGGGAACATTCAGTACTTC.

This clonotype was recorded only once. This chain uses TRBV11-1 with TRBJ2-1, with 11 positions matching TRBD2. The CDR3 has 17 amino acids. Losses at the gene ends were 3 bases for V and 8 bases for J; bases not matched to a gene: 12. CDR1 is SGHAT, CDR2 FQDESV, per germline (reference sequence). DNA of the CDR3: TGTGCCAGCAGCTTTTTTACTAGCGGGGGTCTGGGTGATGAGCAGTTCTTC. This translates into CASSFFTSGGLGDEQFF.

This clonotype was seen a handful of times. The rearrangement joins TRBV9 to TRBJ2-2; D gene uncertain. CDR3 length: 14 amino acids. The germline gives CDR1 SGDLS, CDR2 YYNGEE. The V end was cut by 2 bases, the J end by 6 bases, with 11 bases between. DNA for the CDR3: TGTGCCAGCAGCGTGAATCCAGTGGCCGGGGAGCTGTTTTTT. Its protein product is CASSVNPVAGELFF.

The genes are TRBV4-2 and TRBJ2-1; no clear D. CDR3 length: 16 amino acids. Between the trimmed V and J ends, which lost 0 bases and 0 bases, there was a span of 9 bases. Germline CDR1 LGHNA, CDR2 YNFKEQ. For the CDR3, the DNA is TGTGCCAGCAGCCAAGAGCGGTATAGCTCCTACAATGAGCAGTTCTTC. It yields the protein CASSQERYSSYNEQFF.

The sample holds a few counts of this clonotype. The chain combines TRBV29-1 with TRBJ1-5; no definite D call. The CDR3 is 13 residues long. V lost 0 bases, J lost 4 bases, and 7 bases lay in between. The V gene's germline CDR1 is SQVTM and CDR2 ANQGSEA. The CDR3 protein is CSVEENSNQPQHF. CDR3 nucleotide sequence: TGCAGCGTTGAAGAGAACAGTAATCAGCCCCAGCATTTT.

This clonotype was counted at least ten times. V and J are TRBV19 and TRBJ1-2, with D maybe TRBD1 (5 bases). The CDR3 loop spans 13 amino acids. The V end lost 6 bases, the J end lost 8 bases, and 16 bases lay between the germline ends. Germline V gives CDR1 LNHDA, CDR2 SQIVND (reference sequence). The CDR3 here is CASRRAGLEGYTF. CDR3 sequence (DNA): TGTGCCAGTAGGAGGGCAGGGCTTGAGGGCTACACCTTC.

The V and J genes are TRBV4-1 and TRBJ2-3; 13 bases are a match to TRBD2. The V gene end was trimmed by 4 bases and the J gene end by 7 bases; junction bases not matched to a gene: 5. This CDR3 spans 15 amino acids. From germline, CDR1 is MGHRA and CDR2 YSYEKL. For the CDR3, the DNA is TGCGCCAGCAGCCCGGGACTAGCGGGGACTTATACGCAGTATTTT. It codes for CASSPGLAGTYTQYF.

The chain's CDR3 is CASSHGVGSNQPQHF. The CDR3 DNA sequence: TGCGCCAGCAGCCATGGGGTGGGAAGCAATCAGCCCCAGCATTTT. The chain recombines TRBV4-3 with TRBJ1-5; D remains ambiguous. Between the trimmed V and J ends, which lost 3 bases and 1 base, there was a span of 10 bases. Germline loops: CDR1 LGHNA, CDR2 YSLEER. The CDR3 consists of 15 residues.

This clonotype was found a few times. CDR3 sequence (DNA): TGTGCCAGCAGTCTTACCCAGGGGGCACCTTCCTACGAGCAGTACTTC. It specifies CASSLTQGAPSYEQYF. The J gene is TRBJ2-7, the V gene TRBV27, with 8 nucleotides matching TRBD1. This CDR3 has 16 residues. Unmatched junction bases numbered 10, after V lost 5 bases and J lost 1 base. CDR1 and CDR2 from the germline V gene are MNHEY and SMNVEV (reference sequence).

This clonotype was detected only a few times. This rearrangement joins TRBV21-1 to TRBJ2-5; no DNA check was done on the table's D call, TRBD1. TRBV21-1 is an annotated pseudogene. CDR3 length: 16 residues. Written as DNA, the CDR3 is TGTGCCAGCAGCAAAGGACGACAGGGGCTAGGTTCGCCCCAGTACTTC. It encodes CASSKGRQGLGSPQYF.

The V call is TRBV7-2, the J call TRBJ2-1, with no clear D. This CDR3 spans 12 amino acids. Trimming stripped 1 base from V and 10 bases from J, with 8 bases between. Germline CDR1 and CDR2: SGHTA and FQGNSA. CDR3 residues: CASSLGAVEQFF. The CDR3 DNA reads TGTGCCAGCAGCTTAGGAGCAGTGGAGCAGTTCTTC.